This passage covers 19 T cell receptor beta chains from one sample sequenced in a study of CD4 T cells in relation to SARS-CoV-2 and coronaviruses. CD4+ T cells from unexposed donors were obtained before the COVID-19 pandemic (2011-2018). After roughly ten days of culture, CD4+ T cells were isolated. Their recognized antigens are unknown. Measured with immunoSEQ multiplex PCR; TCRdb has only the in-frame clones, and not every one. The table shows around 16,000 clones, with over 60% occurring only once. The sample comprised CD4+ T cells from PBMCs, cultured in vitro. The receptors derive from a human donor in good health.

The genes are TRBV19 and TRBJ2-2; 9 bases map to TRBD1. The CDR3 runs 16 residues. Per germline, CDR1 LNHDA and CDR2 SQIVND (reference sequence). Unmatched junction bases numbered 3, after V lost 3 bases and J lost 1 base. In DNA, the CDR3 is TGTGCCAGTAGTATTGTGGGACAGGGGAACACCGGGGAGCTGTTTTTT. Residues: CASSIVGQGNTGELFF.

This clone was observed a handful of times. The V gene is TRBV6-1, the J gene TRBJ2-7; 8 bases are a match to TRBD1. The CDR3 has 16 residues. V was clipped by 4 bases and J by 0 bases; unmatched bases: 8. Per germline, CDR1 MNHNS and CDR2 SASEGT. This CDR3 reads CASSVDTGTGSYEQYF. CDR3 in DNA: TGTGCCAGCAGTGTGGATACCGGGACAGGCTCCTACGAGCAGTACTTC.

The chain carries TRBV11-2 and TRBJ1-3, with TRBD1 as a possible D gene (6 bases). In germline, CDR1 is SGHAT, CDR2 FQNNGV. Trimming removed 0 bases at V and 4 bases at J, with 13 bases between. The CDR3 consists of 16 residues. The CDR3 nucleotides are TGTGCCAGCAGCTTAGATCTGGCAGGGGCGGGAAACACCATATATTTT. Its protein product is CASSLDLAGAGNTIYF.

This clone was recorded once. The chain has TRBV6-4 and TRBJ2-3; 11 bases match TRBD2. Germline V lookup: CDR1 MRHNA, CDR2 SNTAGT. This CDR3 comprises 15 residues. The ends lost 4 bases at V and 4 bases at J; junction bases unmatched: 4. The chain's CDR3 is CASSALAGGPDTQYF. For the CDR3, the DNA is TGTGCCAGCAGTGCTCTAGCGGGAGGCCCAGATACGCAGTATTTT.

J is TRBJ2-3 and V is TRBV28, with 15 bases identical to TRBD2. Germline trimming cut 4 bases from V and 3 bases from J; bases unmatched to any gene: 8. The CDR3 has 18 amino acids. CDR1 is MDHEN and CDR2 is SYDVKM in the germline V gene. CDR3 in DNA: TGTGCCAGCAGTTCCGGGACTAGCGGGAGGTTCATAACAGATACGCAGTATTTT. Amino acid sequence: CASSSGTSGRFITDTQYF.

V is TRBV29-1 and J is TRBJ1-4; 7 nucleotides match TRBD1. V was clipped by 5 bases and J by 3 bases; unmatched bases: 6. Germline CDR1 reads SQVTM; CDR2 reads ANQGSEA. CDR3 size: 14 residues. In nucleotides, the CDR3 is TGCAGCGTTCTGCCGGGACAGTCTAATGAAAAACTGTTTTTT. The encoded protein is CSVLPGQSNEKLFF.

The rearrangement joins TRBV6-4 to TRBJ2-1; TRBD2 matches at 9 bases. V shed 0 bases and J 4 bases; nucleotides not matched to a gene: 1. Germline values: CDR1 MRHNA, CDR2 SNTAGT. The CDR3 covers 15 residues. CDR3 sequence reads: CASSDSSGSYNEQFF. The CDR3 region has the DNA TGTGCCAGCAGTGACTCTAGCGGGAGTTACAATGAGCAGTTCTTC.

The rearrangement links TRBV11-3 to TRBJ2-1; D remains unclear. The CDR3 is 12 amino acids. V shed 3 bases and J shed 8 bases, with 8 bases lying between them. Germline CDR1 reads SGHNT; CDR2 reads YENEEA. CDR3 nucleotide sequence: TGTGCCAGCAGCTTGTCGGGCTATGAGCAGTTCTTC. Its protein product is CASSLSGYEQFF.

The chain recombines TRBV11-1 with TRBJ1-1; TRBD1 aligns across 9 bases. The CDR3 contains 13 residues. Germline values: CDR1 SGHAT, CDR2 FQDESV (reference sequence). The V and J ends lost 5 bases and 5 bases, in that order; junction bases with no gene match: 3. In DNA, the CDR3 is TGTGCCAGCAGCCACGGACAGGGGACTGAAGCTTTCTTT. Protein sequence: CASSHGQGTEAFF.

V usage is TRBV11-2 and J usage is TRBJ2-1; 9 bases map to TRBD2. The J segment lost 2 bases and the V segment lost 5 bases, leaving 4 bases of the junction unmatched. The CDR3 is 15 amino acids. Germline V gives CDR1 SGHAT, CDR2 FQNNGV. The CDR3 loop is CASSPGLATYNEQFF. CDR3 DNA sequence: TGTGCCAGCAGCCCCGGACTAGCGACCTACAATGAGCAGTTCTTC. Looking up the rest from reference TRBV11-2 and TRBJ2-1 gives the full variable domain: EAGVAQSPRYKIIEKRQSVAFWCNPISGHATLYWYQQILGQGPKLLIQFQNNGVVDDSQLPKDRFSAERLKGVDSTLKIQPAKLEDSAVYLCASSPGLATYNEQFFGPGTRLTVL.

CDR3: CASSRGQGAVTEAFF. Here the CDR3 DNA reads TGTGCCAGCAGCCGCGGACAGGGGGCTGTCACTGAAGCTTTCTTT. V is TRBV3-1 (or the pseudogene TRBV3-2) and J is TRBJ1-1, with TRBD1 identical over 11 bases. Per the germline V gene, CDR1 is LGHDT and CDR2 is YNNKEL (reference sequence). J lost 4 bases, V lost 4 bases, and 5 bases had no gene match. The CDR3 spans 15 residues.

This clone was picked up a small number of times. This chain joins TRBV4-1 and TRBJ2-7; 10 nucleotides line up with TRBD1. Trimming took 4 bases from V and 1 from J; bases not matched to a gene: 1. Germline-derived CDR1 and CDR2 are MGHRA and YSYEKL. The CDR3 loop spans 14 amino acids. As DNA, the CDR3 is TGCGCCAGCAGCCTGGACAGGGGGTCCTACGAGCAGTACTTC. Its translation is CASSLDRGSYEQYF.

The chain couples TRBV28 to TRBJ2-7; 12 nucleotides line up with TRBD2. V gave up 3 bases and J gave up 3 bases; unmatched junction bases: 9. The CDR3 runs 17 residues. Germline CDR1 and CDR2: MDHEN and SYDVKM. The CDR3 DNA is TGTGCCAGCAGTTTCCCCCCTAGCGGGAGGGGGGACTACGAGCAGTACTTC. Protein product: CASSFPPSGRGDYEQYF. Full variable domain (missing parts from reference TRBV28 and TRBJ2-7): DVKVTQSSRYLVKRTGEKVFLECVQDMDHENMFWYRQDPGLGLRLIYFSYDVKMKEKGDIPEGYSVSREKKERFSLILESASTNQTSMYLCASSFPPSGRGDYEQYFGPGTRLTVT.

The sample holds a few counts of this clone. The rearrangement joins TRBV7-9 to TRBJ2-5, with 8 nucleotides matching TRBD1. CDR1 and CDR2 (germline): SEHNR, FQNEAQ (reference sequence). The ends lost 7 bases at V and 1 base at J; junction bases unmatched: 5. The CDR3 runs to 14 residues. CDR3 in amino acids: CASTPTGVQETQYF. CDR3 coding DNA: TGTGCCAGCACCCCGACAGGGGTCCAAGAGACCCAGTACTTC.

This clone showed up just a few times. The chain employs TRBV3-1 (or the pseudogene TRBV3-2) and TRBJ2-7; 7 nucleotides match TRBD1. Germline-derived CDR1 and CDR2 are LGHDT and YNNKEL (reference sequence). Unmatched junction bases numbered 18, after V lost 1 base and J lost 9 bases. The CDR3 runs 17 residues. This CDR3 is CASSQARTGIRGSVQYF. For the CDR3, the DNA is TGTGCCAGCAGCCAAGCCCGGACAGGTATTCGTGGGTCGGTGCAGTACTTC.

This clone was recorded a few times. The chain joins TRBV21-1 to TRBJ1-1; the tabulated D call, TRBD1, remains unverified against the DNA. TRBV21-1 is a listed pseudogene. This CDR3 has 16 residues. The CDR3 DNA follows: TGTGCCAGCAGCAATTCGGGGACAGGGATGAACACTGAAGCTTTCTTT. It is translated as CASSNSGTGMNTEAFF.

The CDR3 region has the DNA TGCGCCAGCAGCCAAGAACCTTTACGAGCGGGAGGGCCTAGGGAGACCCAGTACTTC. It codes for CASSQEPLRAGGPRETQYF. The chain is built from TRBV4-1 and TRBJ2-5; TRBD2 agrees at 10 bases. The CDR3 loop spans 19 amino acids. Trimming removed 0 bases from V and 5 bases from J; junction bases left unmatched: 15. CDR1 is MGHRA, CDR2 YSYEKL, per germline.

The genes are TRBV5-1 and TRBJ2-7, with 10 positions matching TRBD2. With 9 bases clipped from V and 4 bases from J, the junction kept 22 bases outside the gene matches. Per the germline V gene, CDR1 is SGHRS and CDR2 is YFSETQ. The CDR3 sequence is 18 residues long. The chain's CDR3 is CATSLGASGSYSYYEQYF. For the CDR3, the DNA is TGCGCCACCTCCCTAGGGGCTAGCGGGAGCTACAGTTATTACGAGCAGTACTTC.

The rearrangement links TRBV27 to TRBJ1-2, with TRBD1 matching over 8 bases. Germline CDR1 and CDR2: MNHEY and SMNVEV (reference sequence). V gave up 9 bases and J gave up 0 bases; unmatched junction bases: 3. This CDR3 contains 13 residues. The CDR3 region is CASGTGTNYGYTF. The CDR3, as DNA: TGTGCCAGTGGGACAGGAACTAACTATGGCTACACCTTC.